The T cell receptor beta chain described here comes from a study of shared clonotypes between healthy human individuals. Positive CCR7 selection of CD45RO-negative cells yielded the naive CD8 cells, and terminally differentiated effector memory CD45RA+ cells were excluded. The study drew all its donors from Caucasian adults living in Nashville, Tennessee. For this clone: Its antigen remains unidentified.

The germline V gene encodes CDR1 LNHNV and CDR2 YYDKDF (reference sequence). Trimming cost V 5 bases and J 2 bases; bases outside gene matches: 11. The CDR3 runs 16 residues. The material for each subset, its genomic DNA, was split evenly across several immunoSEQ plates. Using immunoSEQ multiplex PCR, the repertoire was profiled, and TCRdb retains in-frame clones only, with some absent. The data contain roughly 550,000 clones, around 95% of them singletons. Study findings and constraints: Compared with memory subsets, naive subsets generally had larger estimated richness.

This chain uses TRBV15 with TRBJ2-7; TRBD2 agrees at 8 bases. The sequence derives from a woman younger than 45 in good health. Sequencing was performed on naive CD8+ T cells sorted from blood. CDR3 region: CATSQAWVAGTYEQYF. The CDR3 nucleotides are TGTGCCACCAGCCAGGCTTGGGTAGCGGGAACCTACGAGCAGTACTTC.